This is a list of T cell receptor beta chains from one sample in a study of blood T cell repertoires in COVID-19. Sequencing used immunoSEQ multiplex PCR; TCRdb keeps in-frame clones, though not all of them. The table includes 350,000 or so clones, about 86% detected once. The sequenced sample was peripheral blood. The receptors come from a young man with active or convalescent COVID-19. The CDR3 runs from the conserved cysteine through the conserved F or W. Fields, in order: V gene, D gene, clone size, J gene, CDR3 DNA, CDR3 protein. The D gene is left open where the match is weak. Clone size appears in some rows only: once, few, many, or a class for an expanded clone.

TRBV19,TRBD1,-,TRBJ2-5,TGTGCCAGCAGCCGGGTAGGGACAGGGGGAGAGACCCAGTACTTC,CASSRVGTGGETQYF
TRBV28,TRBD2,-,TRBJ2-3,TGTGCCAGCAGGATGAGCGGGACGAACACAGATACGCAGTATTTT,CASRMSGTNTDTQYF
TRBV7-8,TRBD1,-,TRBJ2-7,TGTGCCAGCAGCTTGACAACCGGGACAGTCAACTTC,CASSLTTGTVNF
TRBV29-1,-,-,TRBJ1-1,TGCAGCGTTCATAGGACTACGGAAGCTTTCTTT,CSVHRTTEAFF
TRBV7-2,-,-,TRBJ2-5,TGTGCCAGCAGCAACCCGCCGGGGGAGACCCAGTACTTC,CASSNPPGETQYF
TRBV30,-,-,TRBJ1-4,TGTGCCTGGAACGTGGGGCTGGGAGAAAAACTGTTTTTT,CAWNVGLGEKLFF
TRBV19,-,-,TRBJ1-1,TGTGCCAGTAGTATACCCGGGTTGAACACTGAAGCTTTCTTT,CASSIPGLNTEAFF
TRBV5-5,TRBD2,-,TRBJ2-7,TGTGCCAGCAGCTTGGCGTCTAGCGGGGCCAGCTCCTACGAGCAGTACTTC,CASSLASSGASSYEQYF
TRBV4-2,-,-,TRBJ2-6,TGTGCCAGCAGCCAAGATAGGAGCTCTGGGGCCAACGTCCTGACTTTC,CASSQDRSSGANVLTF
TRBV14,TRBD2,once,TRBJ2-5,TGTGCCAGCAGCCCCTGGGCTAGCGGGGCCCCAAAAGAGACCCAGTACTTC,CASSPWASGAPKETQYF
TRBV7-3,TRBD1,-,TRBJ1-1,TGTGCCAGCAGCTTGGGACAGGGTCCGAACACTGAAGCTTTCTTT,CASSLGQGPNTEAFF
TRBV5-4,TRBD1,-,TRBJ1-4,TGTGCCAGCAGCCGGGAGGGACAGGGGGACGAAAAACTGTTTTTT,CASSREGQGDEKLFF
TRBV19,-,-,TRBJ1-2,TGTGCCAGTAACGGAGCTAACTATGGCTACACCTTC,CASNGANYGYTF
TRBV19,-,-,TRBJ1-5,TGTGCCAGTAGTCACCCAGGGGCCCCCTCTAATCAGCCCCAGCATTTT,CASSHPGAPSNQPQHF
TRBV3-1/TRBV3-2,-,-,TRBJ2-1,TGTGCCAGCAGCCAAGAGTCAAGGACACAGTTCTTC,CASSQESRTQFF
TRBV9,-,-,TRBJ2-1,TGTGCCAGCAGCGCGTGGGACTCCTCTATAAATGAGCAGTTCTTC,CASSAWDSSINEQFF
TRBV7-9,TRBD2,-,TRBJ2-2,TGTGCCAGCAGCTTAGGAGCGGGGACCACCGGGGAGCTGTTTTTT,CASSLGAGTTGELFF
TRBV27,-,-,TRBJ1-1,TGTGCCAGCAGTTCCCTTACAACAATGAACACTGAAGCTTTCTTT,CASSSLTTMNTEAFF
TRBV4-2,TRBD1,once,TRBJ2-2,TGTGCCAGCAGCCCCCCGGGACAGGGAGGCACCGGGGAGCTGTTTTTT,CASSPPGQGGTGELFF
TRBV6-5,-,-,TRBJ1-5,TGTGCCAGCAGTAACTGGCGGAGGGGCAATCAGCCCCAGCATTTT,CASSNWRRGNQPQHF